Presented here are 7 T cell receptor beta chains from one specimen sequenced in a study of identical twins. TCRdb used MiXCR to reprocess the 5' RACE reads, holding one entry per CDR3 protein. The sample has some 590,000 distinct CDR3 sequences, 9.6% seen once. Separately, the same data were catalogued under a study of yellow fever vaccine responses in identical twins.

What was sequenced was PBMCs. These receptors were taken from a young woman in good health.

This clonotype was seen more than once but under ten times. This chain joins TRBV20-1 and TRBJ2-2; 15 bases map to TRBD2. This CDR3 is 17 amino acids long. The V gene's germline CDR1 is DFQATT and CDR2 SNEGSKA (reference sequence). After removal of 2 bases from V and 6 bases from J, the junction contained 7 bases not matched to a gene. The CDR3 DNA reads TGCAGTGCTAGATTCCCGGGACTAGCGGGGGGTGCCGGGGAGCTGTTTTTT. Its translation: CSARFPGLAGGAGELFF.

This clonotype has a count of ten or more. The chain employs TRBV20-1 and TRBJ1-5; D unclear. The CDR3 totals 13 residues. Trimming left V 6 bases short and J 0 bases short, with 9 bases between. Germline V gene sequence: CDR1 DFQATT, CDR2 SNEGSKA (reference sequence). The chain's CDR3 is CSAIRDSNQPQHF. The CDR3 coding sequence is TGCAGTGCGATAAGGGATAGCAATCAGCCCCAGCATTTT.

This clonotype occurred many times. The V gene is TRBV5-1, the J gene TRBJ2-1; D gene ambiguous. The CDR3 is 15 amino acids. V was clipped by 2 bases and J by 0 bases, with 9 bases between them. Germline V lookup: CDR1 SGHRS, CDR2 YFSETQ. CDR3 nucleotide sequence: TGCGCCAGCAGCTTACAGACAAGCTCCTACAATGAGCAGTTCTTC. Its protein product is CASSLQTSSYNEQFF.

This clonotype was seen at least ten times. The CDR3 sequence: CASIPPGGLNSPLHF. CDR3 DNA sequence: TGTGCCAGCATCCCCCCTGGCGGGCTTAATTCACCCCTCCACTTT. The V call is TRBV7-9, the J call TRBJ1-6; no definite D call. Looked up from germline, CDR1 is SEHNR and CDR2 is FQNEAQ (reference sequence). The CDR3 contains 15 residues. V shed 7 bases and J shed 6 bases, with 16 bases lying between them.

The chain combines TRBV20-1 with TRBJ1-4; weak D call: TRBD1 (6 bases). This CDR3 comprises 15 residues. CDR1 DFQATT and CDR2 SNEGSKA come from the germline V gene (reference sequence). V was shortened by 6 bases and J by 3 bases, with 17 bases between the two germline ends. The CDR3 sequence: CSAPPGGGSNEKLFF. As DNA, the CDR3 is TGCAGTGCCCCCCCCGGGGGCGGATCTAATGAAAAACTGTTTTTT.

The chain links TRBV3-1 to TRBJ2-3; no reliable D call. CDR1 and CDR2 from the germline V gene are LGHDT and YNNKEL (reference sequence). The CDR3 contains 16 residues. V was pared by 1 base and J by 2 bases, with 13 bases between. CDR3 bases: TGTGCCAGCAGCCAAGGGCGCCCGAAAATCACAGATACGCAGTATTTT. This codes for CASSQGRPKITDTQYF.

Ten or more counts support this clonotype. V is TRBV20-1 and J is TRBJ2-5; D might be TRBD1 (6 bases). The CDR3 length is 14 residues. The V end was cut by 5 bases, the J end by 5 bases, with 18 bases between. Germline V CDR1 and CDR2: DFQATT, SNEGSKA (reference sequence). The CDR3 region has the DNA TGCAGTGCTCGATCCGGGACCCAGGGGGAGACCCAGTACTTC. Translated: CSARSGTQGETQYF.